These T cell receptor beta chains were read from a single sample in a study of T cell responses to AZD1222 COVID-19 vaccine. The assay was immunoSEQ multiplex PCR, and TCRdb's table has in-frame clones only and misses some. The sample lists 120,000 or so clones; 90% were seen once. The sample here was peripheral blood, taken 28 days after the second dose of the MenACWY control vaccine. These receptors all stem from an adult who received the MenACWY meningococcal vaccine as a control. Both conserved end residues are part of each CDR3. Fields, in order: clone size, D gene, V gene, J gene, CDR3 protein, CDR3 DNA. D genes are given only for firm matches. Expanded clones are given a class, and other clones once, few, many or no size at all.

>-|TRBD1|TRBV4-1|TRBJ1-1
CASSQPLRTGNTEAFF
TGCGCCAGCAGCCAACCCCTCCGGACAGGGAACACTGAAGCTTTCTTT
>-|-|TRBV4-1|TRBJ2-7
CASSILGDYEQYF
TGCGCCAGCAGCATCCTGGGGGACTACGAGCAGTACTTC
>-|-|TRBV2|TRBJ2-3
CASSVLDSRTDTQYF
TGTGCCAGCAGTGTATTGGACAGCCGCACAGATACGCAGTATTTT
>-|-|TRBV11-2|TRBJ1-1
CASRNRFSLNTEAFF
TGTGCCAGCAGGAACAGGTTTTCCCTGAACACTGAAGCTTTCTTT
>-|TRBD1|TRBV15|TRBJ2-3
CATSREGGQGTDTQYF
TGTGCCACCAGCAGAGAGGGGGGACAGGGCACAGATACGCAGTATTTT
>-|TRBD1|TRBV11-2|TRBJ1-4
CASSPGQGGKEKLFF
TGTGCCAGCAGCCCCGGACAGGGAGGAAAGGAAAAACTGTTTTTT
>-|TRBD2|TRBV7-8|TRBJ2-3
CASSLADGSGVALDTQYF
TGTGCCAGCAGCTTAGCGGACGGAAGCGGGGTGGCTTTGGATACGCAGTATTTT
>-|-|TRBV12-3/TRBV12-4|TRBJ2-7
CASSLGSEQYF
TGTGCCAGCAGCCTAGGATCCGAGCAGTACTTC
>-|TRBD2|TRBV28|TRBJ2-5
CASSTRLAGGQETQYF
TGTGCCAGCAGTACCCGACTAGCGGGGGGCCAGGAGACCCAGTACTTC
>-|TRBD1|TRBV5-1|TRBJ2-1
CASSLEGQGTSEQFF
TGCGCCAGCAGCCTCGAGGGACAGGGAACAAGTGAGCAGTTCTTC
>-|-|TRBV12-3/TRBV12-4|TRBJ1-4
CASTHRAGEKLFF
TGTGCCAGCACGCACAGGGCGGGTGAAAAACTGTTTTTT
>-|-|TRBV27|TRBJ1-5
CASSLRAEGQPQHF
TGTGCCAGCAGTTTAAGGGCAGAGGGGCAGCCCCAGCATTTT
>-|-|TRBV29-1|TRBJ2-3
CSVEDRSTDTQYF
TGCAGCGTTGAAGATCGTAGCACAGATACGCAGTATTTT
>few|TRBD2|TRBV6-4|TRBJ2-3
CASSPGLASTDTQYF
TGTGCCAGCAGCCCCGGACTAGCTAGCACAGATACGCAGTATTTT
>-|-|TRBV15|TRBJ1-1
CATSRSINTEAFF
TGTGCCACCAGCAGATCCATTAACACTGAAGCTTTCTTT
>-|TRBD2|TRBV5-1|TRBJ2-3
CASSFDGGTTDTQYF
TGCGCCAGCAGCTTTGACGGGGGGACCACAGATACGCAGTATTTT
>-|TRBD2|TRBV19|TRBJ2-5
CASSFGGLAARQETQYF
TGTGCCAGTAGTTTCGGAGGGCTAGCGGCCAGACAAGAGACCCAGTACTTC
>-|TRBD2|TRBV29-1|TRBJ2-5
CSVGPSGLAVQETQYF
TGCAGCGTTGGACCCTCGGGACTAGCGGTACAAGAGACCCAGTACTTC
>-|-|TRBV9|TRBJ1-5
CASSVGPVNQPQHF
TGTGCCAGCAGCGTTGGTCCGGTGAATCAGCCCCAGCATTTT
>once|TRBD1|TRBV3-1/TRBV3-2|TRBJ2-7
CASSLGQPVDYEQYF
TGTGCCAGCAGCCTGGGACAGCCAGTTGACTACGAGCAGTACTTC
>-|-|TRBV6-1|TRBJ1-5
CASSEALGGYSNQPQHF
TGTGCCAGCAGTGAAGCTCTGGGGGGCTATAGCAATCAGCCCCAGCATTTT
>-|-|TRBV6-5|TRBJ1-2
CASRVTQDYGYTF
TGTGCCAGCAGAGTAACACAGGACTATGGCTACACCTTC
>-|-|TRBV10-3|TRBJ1-5
CAIRGFDQPQHF
TGTGCCATCCGGGGGTTCGATCAGCCCCAGCATTTT
>-|TRBD2|TRBV6-4|TRBJ2-3
CASSDSGGATDTQYF
TGTGCCAGCAGTGATAGCGGGGGGGCCACAGATACGCAGTATTTT
>-|TRBD1|TRBV28|TRBJ2-1
CASTSGFRDSAYNEQFF
TGTGCCAGCACTTCAGGCTTTAGGGACAGTGCCTACAATGAGCAGTTCTTC
>few|-|TRBV9|TRBJ2-1
CASSPHGGTASANEQFF
TGTGCCAGCAGCCCACATGGGGGGACAGCCTCCGCTAATGAGCAGTTCTTC
>-|TRBD2|TRBV11-2|TRBJ2-1
CASRVLAGGDEQFF
TGTGCCAGCCGCGTCCTAGCGGGGGGCGATGAGCAGTTCTTC
>-|-|TRBV4-1|TRBJ1-5
CASSQADSEAQPQHF
TGCGCCAGCAGCCAAGCCGACAGCGAGGCTCAGCCCCAGCATTTT
>-|-|TRBV5-4|TRBJ2-1
CASSLQVGDNEQFF
TGTGCCAGCAGCCTACAAGTGGGAGACAATGAGCAGTTCTTC
>-|-|TRBV6-2/TRBV6-3|TRBJ1-5
CASSFARNQPQHF
TGTGCCAGCAGTTTCGCGAGGAATCAGCCCCAGCATTTT
>-|-|TRBV6-5|TRBJ2-1
CASSPGYEQFF
TGTGCCAGCAGTCCCGGGTATGAGCAGTTCTTC
>-|TRBD2|TRBV7-6|TRBJ2-1
CASSPSGSIDEQFF
TGTGCCAGCAGCCCTAGCGGGAGCATAGATGAGCAGTTCTTC